These 28 T cell receptor beta chains originate from one sample sequenced in a study of T cell clonality in common variable immunodeficiency. Method: immunoSEQ multiplex PCR; TCRdb's copy keeps in-frame clones and lacks some. Recorded here are about 40,000 clones, none singletons. Sequencing used peripheral blood mononuclear cells. These receptors originate from a person aged 18 to 70 in good health.

This clone showed up just a few times. The DNA ends 3 residues before the CDR3 does, and the rest of the CDR3 is filled in from the germline J gene. The chain links TRBV7-2 to TRBJ2-7, with 11 bases fitting TRBD2. The CDR3 has 16 amino acids. Germline values: CDR1 SGHTA, CDR2 FQGNSA. Trimming removed 0 bases from V and 5 bases from J; junction bases left unmatched: 6. The CDR3 is CASSLALVAGGNEQYF. Partial CDR3 DNA: TGTGCCAGCAGCTTAGCGTTGGTAGCGGGAGGGAACGAG.

This clone showed up many times. From the germline J gene comes the end of the CDR3, since the read stops 3 residues before it. The rearrangement uses TRBV5-1 and TRBJ1-4, with TRBD1 identical over 9 bases. This CDR3 has 14 amino acids. Germline trimming cut 4 bases from V and 8 bases from J; bases unmatched to any gene: 6. Germline assignment: CDR1 SGHRS and CDR2 YFSETQ. The CDR3: CASSAGTGREKLFF. CDR3 DNA (partial): TGCGCCAGCAGCGCCGGGACAGGGAGGGAAAAA.

In its sample, this clone was seen many times. The read ends 3 residues early relative to the CDR3; the germline J gene fills the gap. The chain has TRBV7-6 and TRBJ2-1, with a weak D call TRBD2 (5 bases). This CDR3 has 15 residues. Trimming took 2 bases from V and 4 from J, leaving 12 bases between them. CDR1 SGHVS and CDR2 FNYEAQ come from the germline V gene. The part of the CDR3 DNA that was read is TGTGCCAGCAGCTTAAATCCGGGGATATACAATGAG. It is translated as CASSLNPGIYNE. The whole CDR3 protein is CASSLNPGIYNEQFF.

This clone was seen at least ten times. The read ends 3 residues shy of where the CDR3 ends; the end is completed using the germline J gene. The rearrangement uses TRBV18 and TRBJ2-1; D is possibly TRBD2 (5 bases). This CDR3 comprises 13 residues. Per the germline V gene, CDR1 is KGHSH and CDR2 is LQKENI. V was pared by 5 bases and J by 6 bases, with 11 bases between. The CDR3 spells CASSVTRVNEQFF. Partial CDR3 DNA: TGTGCCAGCTCAGTCACTAGAGTCAATGAG.

This clone qualifies as medium-sized. The read terminates 3 residues ahead of where the CDR3 ends, so the germline J gene completes it. The rearrangement uses TRBV20-1 and TRBJ2-5, with 11 bases identical to TRBD2. The CDR3 totals 15 residues. CDR1 and CDR2 from the germline V gene are DFQATT and SNEGSKA (reference sequence). The trim removed 3 bases at V and 5 bases at J, leaving 8 bases unmatched. The sequenced CDR3 bases are TGCAGTGCTAGGACACTAGCGGGAGATAGGGAGACC. Translation gives CSARTLAGDRET. The CDR3 reads in full as CSARTLAGDRETQYF.

This clone was seen many times. With the read ending 3 residues before the CDR3 end, the germline J gene is used to fill in that end. The V and J genes are TRBV20-1 and TRBJ1-1; TRBD1 is a possible D gene (5 bases). Germline assignment: CDR1 DFQATT and CDR2 SNEGSKA (reference sequence). CDR3 length equals 13 residues. The ends were cut back, 2 bases at V and 1 base at J, with 8 bases in the middle. The covered CDR3 bases are TGCAGTGCTAGACAGGGCCAGAACACTGAA. Protein product: CSARQGQNTE. The full CDR3 protein reads CSARQGQNTEAFF.

This clone was seen many times. The CDR3 is cut off 3 residues early in the read; its end comes from the germline J gene. The genes are TRBV7-8 and TRBJ1-1, with 7 positions matching TRBD1. Germline trimming cut 1 base from V and 3 bases from J; bases unmatched to any gene: 2. This CDR3 has 14 residues. Per the germline V gene, CDR1 is SGHVS and CDR2 is FQNEAQ. The CDR3 bases that were read are TGTGCCAGCAGCTTAGGAGACAGGGACACTGAA. This translates into CASSLGDRDTE. The full CDR3 reads CASSLGDRDTEAFF.

This clone came up many times. The read ends 3 residues shy of where the CDR3 ends; the end is completed using the germline J gene. This chain joins TRBV2 and TRBJ2-6; D unclear. Germline values: CDR1 SNHLY, CDR2 FYNNEI. V lost 1 base and J 0 bases, leaving 7 bases between the germline ends. The CDR3 is 16 amino acids. The sequenced CDR3 bases are TGTGCCAGCAGTGAAGTAGCCTTCTCTGGGGCCAACGTC. Translated: CASSEVAFSGANV. The CDR3 reads in full as CASSEVAFSGANVLTF.

The sample holds many counts of this clone. The read terminates 3 residues before the CDR3 end, so the remaining end is supplied by the germline J gene. This rearrangement joins TRBV20-1 to TRBJ2-1; unclear D gene. CDR1 and CDR2 from the germline V gene are DFQATT and SNEGSKA (reference sequence). V was shortened by 3 bases and J by 3 bases, with 9 bases between the two germline ends. The CDR3 loop spans 13 amino acids. CDR3 DNA (partial): TGCAGTGCTAGCGACGACATCTACAATGAG. Translated, it gives CSASDDIYNE. The full-length CDR3 reads as CSASDDIYNEQFF.

This clone has at least ten counts. The CDR3 end is not reached by the read, which stops 3 residues before it; the germline J gene fills it in. The chain couples TRBV20-1 to TRBJ1-3, with D maybe TRBD1 (5 bases). This CDR3 contains 14 residues. CDR1 DFQATT and CDR2 SNEGSKA come from the germline V gene (reference sequence). The sequenced CDR3 bases are TGCAGTGTCACGGACTCGGGGGTTTTGGAGCAT. Amino acids: CSVTDSGVLEH. The whole CDR3 sequence reads CSVTDSGVLEHIYF.

In this sample, this clone turned up many times. With the read ending 3 residues before the CDR3 end, the germline J gene is used to fill in that end. This chain links TRBV29-1 with TRBJ1-2; 7 positions agree with TRBD1. This CDR3 is 12 amino acids long. Per the germline V gene, CDR1 is SQVTM and CDR2 is ANQGSEA. CDR3 in amino acids: CSVAQGTGGYTF. The DNA read from the CDR3 is TGCAGCGTGGCACAGGGGACCGGGGGC.

In its sample, this clone was seen many times. The CDR3 end falls 3 residues outside the read, so it is completed with the germline J gene. This rearrangement joins TRBV19 to TRBJ1-4; 10 nucleotides agree with TRBD1. The germline CDR1 and CDR2 sequences are LNHDA and SQIVND (reference sequence). J was trimmed by 8 bases and V by 5 bases; bases with no gene match: 8. CDR3 length: 15 residues. CDR3: CASSGGTGVREKLFF. The sequenced CDR3 bases are TGTGCCAGTAGTGGCGGGACAGGGGTTAGAGAAAAA.

This clone was observed many times. Sequencing ends 3 residues short of the CDR3 end; the germline J gene provides the rest. The chain couples TRBV5-6 to TRBJ2-7, with D perhaps TRBD1 (6 bases). Germline V gives CDR1 SGHDT, CDR2 YYEEEE. Trimming shortened V by 1 base and J by 2 bases, and 13 bases separated the two germline ends. The CDR3 totals 15 residues. The CDR3 is CASSLYGGSTYEQYF. CDR3 DNA, as far as it was read: TGTGCCAGCAGCTTGTATGGGGGCAGCACCTACGAG.

As to this clone: The sequence runs out 3 residues before the end of the CDR3; the remainder is reconstructed from the germline J gene. J is TRBJ2-1 and V is TRBV5-4; 11 nucleotides match TRBD2. The CDR3 covers 16 residues. The germline gives CDR1 SGHNT, CDR2 YYREEE (reference sequence). V was pared by 4 bases and J by 4 bases, with 7 bases of the junction left unmatched. The CDR3 region is CASSGTGTSGYNEQFF. Partial CDR3 DNA: TGTGCCAGCAGCGGAACCGGGACTAGCGGTTACAATGAG.

This clone was detected many times. Read sequence stops 3 residues before the CDR3 end, and the germline J gene provides the missing end. V is TRBV29-1 and J is TRBJ2-7; D possibly corresponds to TRBD1 (7 bases). CDR3 length equals 13 residues. Trimming stripped 7 bases from V and 3 bases from J, with 16 bases between. Germline CDR1 reads SQVTM; CDR2 reads ANQGSEA. The part of the CDR3 DNA that was read is TGCAGCGCCGCGGGACAGCGTATCTACGAG. Translation: CSAAGQRIYE. The complete CDR3 reads CSAAGQRIYEQYF.

At least ten counts were recorded for this clone. The read terminates 3 residues ahead of where the CDR3 ends, so the germline J gene completes it. The V call is TRBV28, the J call TRBJ2-7; 8 bases align to TRBD1. CDR3 length: 14 amino acids. Unmatched junction bases numbered 2, after V lost 3 bases and J lost 1 base. The germline gives CDR1 MDHEN, CDR2 SYDVKM. CDR3 protein: CASSFTGGSYEQYF. CDR3 DNA, as far as it was read: TGTGCCAGCAGTTTTACAGGGGGGTCCTACGAG.

This clone appeared many times. The sequenced fragment ends 3 residues before the CDR3 boundary, so the rest is inferred from the germline J gene. The rearrangement joins TRBV11-2 to TRBJ2-1, with a weak D call TRBD1 (5 bases). Looked up from germline, CDR1 is SGHAT and CDR2 is FQNNGV. The CDR3 spans 13 residues. Trimming stripped 5 bases from V and 4 bases from J, with 9 bases between. The CDR3: CASSLGLYNEQFF. The sequenced part of the CDR3 DNA is TGTGCCAGCAGCCTGGGGCTTTACAATGAG.

This clone was counted many times. The read terminates 3 residues before the CDR3 end, so the remaining end is supplied by the germline J gene. The chain joins TRBV13 to TRBJ2-3, with D perhaps matching TRBD1 (6 bases). CDR1 and CDR2 (germline): PRHDT, FYEKMQ (reference sequence). The CDR3 covers 18 residues. V was pared by 3 bases and J by 5 bases, with 24 bases between. The part of the CDR3 DNA that was read is TGTGCCAGCAGCTTGATAACACAGGGAGCACTCCCAGGAGATACG. Residues: CASSLITQGALPGDT. The entire CDR3 protein reads CASSLITQGALPGDTQYF.

This clone was picked up many times. The read stops 3 residues short of the end of the CDR3; the missing end is completed from the germline J gene. The chain couples TRBV5-6 to TRBJ2-5; TRBD2 matches 11 bases. J was trimmed by 2 bases and V by 4 bases; bases with no gene match: 4. The CDR3 totals 15 residues. CDR1 and CDR2 from the germline V gene are SGHDT and YYEEEE. The DNA read from the CDR3 is TGTGCCAGCAGCCCACTAGCGGGAGAACAAGAGACC. It encodes CASSPLAGEQET. The whole CDR3 protein is CASSPLAGEQETQYF.

This clone came up many times. Read coverage stops 3 residues before the CDR3 terminus; the germline J gene supplies the remainder. This sequence joins TRBV19 and TRBJ2-7; TRBD1 matches 7 bases. The CDR3 is made up of 13 amino acids. With V trimmed by 6 bases and J by 5 bases, 7 bases remained unmatched. In germline, CDR1 is LNHDA, CDR2 SQIVND (reference sequence). The sequenced CDR3 bases are TGTGCCAGTAGCCACAGGGGTTTGGACGAG. Amino acid sequence: CASSHRGLDE. The CDR3 in its entirety is CASSHRGLDEQYF. Combining the CDR3 with reference TRBV19 and TRBJ2-7 gives the whole variable domain DGGITQSPKYLFRKEGQNVTLSCEQNLNHDAMYWYRQDPGQGLRLIYYSQIVNDFQKGDIAEGYSVSREKKESFPLTVTSAQKNPTAFYLCASSHRGLDEQYFGPGTRLTVT.

This clone was seen repeatedly, ten times or more. Coverage ceases 3 residues before the CDR3 finishes, and the germline J gene fills in the end. The rearrangement uses TRBV11-2 and TRBJ2-7; TRBD2 aligns across 7 bases. This CDR3 has 13 amino acids. V lost 6 bases, J lost 5 bases, and 7 bases stayed unmatched. Germline lookup yields CDR1 SGHAT and CDR2 FQNNGV. CDR3 sequence reads: CASSPAGVNEQYF. CDR3 bases read: TGTGCCAGCAGTCCGGCGGGAGTAAACGAG.

In its sample, this clone was seen many times. Coverage ceases 3 residues before the CDR3 finishes, and the germline J gene fills in the end. The chain joins TRBV2 to TRBJ1-6, with TRBD1 as a possible D gene (5 bases). V was clipped by 8 bases and J by 7 bases, with 6 bases between them. This CDR3 is 11 amino acids long. Germline CDR1 reads SNHLY; CDR2 reads FYNNEI. The DNA read from the CDR3 is TGTGCCAGCGACAGCAATTCACCC. It is translated as CASDSNSP. The whole CDR3 sequence is CASDSNSPLHF.

This clone was detected ten times or more. The read terminates 3 residues ahead of where the CDR3 ends, so the germline J gene completes it. The rearrangement uses TRBV18 and TRBJ2-1; 8 positions match TRBD1. Per germline, CDR1 KGHSH and CDR2 LQKENI. Trimming at V came to 3 bases and at J to 2 bases, leaving 0 bases not matched to a gene. This CDR3 spans 14 amino acids. CDR3 amino acids: CASSPTGAYNEQFF. The part of the CDR3 DNA that was read is TGTGCCAGCTCACCGACAGGGGCCTACAATGAG.

This clone has a handful of counts. The read is 3 residues too short to cover the CDR3 end, so that end is filled in from the germline J gene. This chain uses TRBV30 with TRBJ1-1, with D tentatively TRBD1 (5 bases). The CDR3 runs to 13 residues. Germline loops: CDR1 GTSNPN, CDR2 SVGIG (reference sequence). The CDR3 bases that were read are TGTGCCTGGAGTGCGGGGGTGAAAGGGGAA. Amino acid sequence: CAWSAGVKGE. From start to end, the CDR3 is CAWSAGVKGEAFF.

In its sample, this clone was seen many times. The CDR3 goes on 3 residues after the read ends, and that part is filled in from the germline J gene. The V gene is TRBV4-2, the J gene TRBJ2-4; D is unresolved. V gave up 3 bases and J gave up 0 bases, with 12 bases separating them. CDR1 LGHNA and CDR2 YNFKEQ come from the germline V gene. The CDR3 is made up of 16 amino acids. This chain's CDR3 is CASSHPTEKAKNIQYF. The part of the CDR3 DNA that was read is TGTGCCAGCAGCCACCCGACTGAAAAAGCCAAAAACATT.

The CDR3 is CASSLGTGGDEQFF. The sequenced part of the CDR3 DNA is TGTGCCAGCAGCTTGGGGACAGGGGGGGATGAG. This chain connects TRBV11-1 to TRBJ2-1; TRBD1 matches 11 bases. The read terminates 3 residues ahead of where the CDR3 ends, so the germline J gene completes it. V lost 3 bases, J lost 8 bases, and 3 bases stayed unmatched. The CDR3 sequence is 14 residues long. Looked up from germline, CDR1 is SGHAT and CDR2 is FQDESV (reference sequence).

At least ten counts were recorded for this clone. The CDR3 end is not reached by the read, which stops 3 residues before it; the germline J gene fills it in. The rearrangement links TRBV7-2 to TRBJ2-7; TRBD2 might be the D (5 bases). This CDR3 is 13 amino acids long. V lost 2 bases and J lost 6, with 11 bases in between. CDR1 and CDR2 (germline): SGHTA, FQGNSA. Here the CDR3 reads CASSLFEGTEQYF. CDR3 DNA (partial): TGTGCCAGCAGCTTATTCGAGGGTACCGAG. The entire variable domain, with the rest obtained from reference TRBV7-2 and TRBJ2-7, is as follows: GAGVSQSPSNKVTEKGKDVELRCDPISGHTALYWYRQSLGQGLEFLIYFQGNSAPDKSGLPSDRFSAERTGGSVSTLTIQRTQQEDSAVYLCASSLFEGTEQYFGPGTRLTVT.

This clone was counted at least ten times. Read sequence stops 3 residues before the CDR3 end, and the germline J gene provides the missing end. The chain recombines TRBV28 with TRBJ1-6, with TRBD1 as a possible D gene (5 bases). This CDR3 spans 15 amino acids. V dropped 6 bases and J dropped 10 bases, with 19 bases sitting between them. Germline V gene data show CDR1 as MDHEN and CDR2 as SYDVKM. The covered CDR3 bases are TGTGCCAGCAGGTCACTCACAGCAGGGAACTCACCC. It translates to CASRSLTAGNSP. The entire CDR3 sequence reads CASRSLTAGNSPLHF.